The 15 T cell receptor beta chains below come from one sample, sequenced in a study of blood T cell repertoires in COVID-19 (TCRdb year 2020). The receptor library was made with the immunoSEQ multiplex PCR assay. This immuneACCESS table, as held by TCRdb, lists in-frame sequences with V and J called but not all clones. Of the missing ones, under half trace to an unresolved V gene in checked studies; the others have no known cause. Counted in this sample were 75,000 to 90,000 clones; 60% to 80% of them appeared once. Of the sample, about a third is held by the ten largest clones. The sequenced material came from peripheral blood. Every receptor here comes from a man in his 60s with COVID-19, enrolled during active disease.

V gene TRBV5-1 combines with J gene TRBJ2-1; tentative D call: TRBD2 (7 bases). CDR3 length: 14 amino acids. The V end was cut by 9 bases, the J end by 1 base, with 14 bases between. CDR1 SGHRS and CDR2 YFSETQ come from the germline V gene. The DNA of the CDR3 is TGCGCCACAGGGGCGGGGGATTCCTACAATGAGCAGTTCTTC. It translates to CATGAGDSYNEQFF.

This clone was picked up a small number of times. The CDR3 region is CASSEVTGDRPQHF. For the CDR3, the DNA is TGTGCCAGCAGTGAAGTGACAGGTGATAGGCCCCAGCATTTT. The genes are TRBV6-1 and TRBJ1-5; D is perhaps TRBD1 (6 bases). The CDR3 runs 14 residues. Trimming cost V 1 base and J 9 bases, with 13 bases left between them. Germline lookup yields CDR1 MNHNS and CDR2 SASEGT.

This clone showed up just once. Germline is not matched at one junction end, which may reflect a read error. CDR3 residues: CASREGAPGNTIYF. The DNA for the CDR3 is TGTGCTAGCAGGGAGGGGGCCCCTGGAAACACCATATATTTT. The J gene is TRBJ1-3, the V gene TRBV7-7, with 7 bases that match TRBD1. This CDR3 has 14 amino acids. In germline, CDR1 is SSHAT, CDR2 FNYEAQ (reference sequence).

This rearrangement joins TRBV7-6 to TRBJ2-3, with 12 bases identical to TRBD2. The CDR3 has 18 amino acids. The ends lost 5 bases at V and 4 bases at J; junction bases unmatched: 13. Germline lookup yields CDR1 SGHVS and CDR2 FNYEAQ. The CDR3 DNA reads as TGTGCCAGCAGCCCGCACCCACTAGCGGGGGGCCCCCCAGATACGCAGTATTTT. This sequence encodes CASSPHPLAGGPPDTQYF.

The chain employs TRBV18 and TRBJ1-2; tentative D call: TRBD1 (5 bases). The V and J ends lost 3 bases and 8 bases respectively, with 16 bases between them. The CDR3 is 14 residues long. Germline CDR1 and CDR2: KGHSH and LQKENI. The CDR3 loop reads CASSPGPGGDGYTF. The CDR3 DNA is TGTGCCAGCTCACCCGGACCGGGAGGGGACGGCTACACCTTC.

DNA of the CDR3: TGCGCCAGCAGCAGGACTACAGGGGGCCAAGAGACCCAGTACTTC. It is translated as CASSRTTGGQETQYF. The chain combines TRBV5-1 with TRBJ2-5, with 8 positions matching TRBD1. J lost 1 base, V lost 4 bases, and 6 bases had no gene match. The CDR3 spans 15 residues. Germline-derived CDR1 and CDR2 are SGHRS and YFSETQ.

This clone was counted a few times. The chain recombines TRBV19 with TRBJ1-5, with 9 bases aligning to TRBD1. V was clipped by 3 bases and J by 0 bases; unmatched bases: 3. The CDR3 totals 16 residues. The V gene's germline CDR1 is LNHDA and CDR2 SQIVND (reference sequence). The CDR3: CASSITGGTSNQPQHF. The CDR3 DNA reads as TGTGCCAGTAGTATCACAGGGGGCACTAGCAATCAGCCCCAGCATTTT. Using reference TRBV19 and TRBJ1-5 for the parts outside the CDR3, the full variable domain is DGGITQSPKYLFRKEGQNVTLSCEQNLNHDAMYWYRQDPGQGLRLIYYSQIVNDFQKGDIAEGYSVSREKKESFPLTVTSAQKNPTAFYLCASSITGGTSNQPQHFGDGTRLSIL.

This clone has ten or more counts. The rearrangement uses TRBV6-4 and TRBJ1-5; D is perhaps TRBD1 (5 bases). V lost 0 bases and J lost 5, with 14 bases in between. The CDR3 runs to 16 residues. Germline assignment: CDR1 MRHNA and CDR2 SNTAGT. The CDR3 reads CASSDSKVEGHQPQHF. The CDR3 DNA sequence: TGTGCCAGCAGTGACTCGAAGGTGGAGGGGCATCAGCCCCAGCATTTT.

The chain carries TRBV6-5 and TRBJ2-7, with TRBD2 identical over 7 bases. This CDR3 has 15 residues. Per germline, CDR1 MNHEY and CDR2 SVGAGI. The V and J ends lost 7 bases and 7 bases, in that order; junction bases with no gene match: 16. As DNA, the CDR3 is TGTGCCAGCACCAAGTCGGGGGGTGACGGAGGGGAGCAGTACTTC. Encoded protein: CASTKSGGDGGEQYF.

The rearrangement uses TRBV19 and TRBJ1-6; 7 bases map to TRBD1. CDR1 is LNHDA, CDR2 SQIVND, per germline (reference sequence). V gave up 6 bases and J gave up 0 bases; unmatched junction bases: 5. This CDR3 is 16 amino acids long. CDR3 loop: CASRGDSSSYNSPLHF. Written as DNA, the CDR3 is TGTGCCAGTAGAGGGGACAGCAGCTCCTATAATTCACCCCTCCACTTT.

The chain carries TRBV6-5 and TRBJ2-7; 9 nucleotides align to TRBD2. Germline loops: CDR1 MNHEY, CDR2 SVGAGI. V shed 7 bases and J 3 bases; nucleotides not matched to a gene: 10. The CDR3 is 15 residues long. The CDR3 DNA reads as TGTGCCAGCACGGGCTTCGGCGGGAGGGTCTACGAGCAGTACTTC. This translates into CASTGFGGRVYEQYF.

J is TRBJ2-2 and V is TRBV11-3; 12 positions agree with TRBD2. The V segment lost 1 base and the J segment 6 bases; nucleotides outside the gene matches: 9. Germline values: CDR1 SGHNT, CDR2 YENEEA. The CDR3 length is 18 residues. CDR3 coding DNA: TGTGCCAGCAGCTTAGTCCGACTAGCGGGAGCCCCGGCCGGGGAGCTGTTTTTT. Its protein product is CASSLVRLAGAPAGELFF.

The chain carries TRBV27 and TRBJ1-5, with D possibly TRBD1 on 6 matching bases. V gave up 3 bases and J gave up 6 bases, with 15 bases separating them. The CDR3 has 15 residues. Germline CDR1 is MNHEY and CDR2 is SMNVEV (reference sequence). The CDR3 region is CASSLGGAIGQPQHF. The CDR3 coding sequence is TGTGCCAGCAGTTTGGGGGGGGCCATAGGTCAGCCCCAGCATTTT.

In DNA, the CDR3 is TGTGCCAGCAGTGGGGCTGGACAGGTCGCCTACGAGCAGTACTTC. Translated, it gives CASSGAGQVAYEQYF. J is TRBJ2-7 and V is TRBV2, with 7 bases identical to TRBD1. The V gene end was trimmed by 4 bases and the J gene end by 2 bases; junction bases not matched to a gene: 8. This CDR3 comprises 15 residues. Germline values: CDR1 SNHLY, CDR2 FYNNEI. Looking up the rest from reference TRBV2 and TRBJ2-7 gives the full variable domain: EPEVTQTPSHQVTQMGQEVILRCVPISNHLYFYWYRQILGQKVEFLVSFYNNEISEKSEIFDDQFSVERPDGSNFTLKIRSTKLEDSAMYFCASSGAGQVAYEQYFGPGTRLTVT.

This chain joins TRBV7-9 and TRBJ2-2, with D hard to call. Per germline, CDR1 SEHNR and CDR2 FQNEAQ (reference sequence). V shed 2 bases and J shed 4 bases, with 8 bases lying between them. CDR3 length: 14 amino acids. The CDR3 DNA sequence: TGTGCCAGCAGCTTAACTACAACCACCGGGGAGCTGTTTTTT. Its translation: CASSLTTTTGELFF. Full variable domain (rest looked up from reference TRBV7-9 and TRBJ2-2): DTGVSQNPRHKITKRGQNVTFRCDPISEHNRLYWYRQTLGQGPEFLTYFQNEAQLEKSRLLSDRFSAERPKGSFSTLEIQRTEQGDSAMYLCASSLTTTTGELFFGEGSRLTVL.